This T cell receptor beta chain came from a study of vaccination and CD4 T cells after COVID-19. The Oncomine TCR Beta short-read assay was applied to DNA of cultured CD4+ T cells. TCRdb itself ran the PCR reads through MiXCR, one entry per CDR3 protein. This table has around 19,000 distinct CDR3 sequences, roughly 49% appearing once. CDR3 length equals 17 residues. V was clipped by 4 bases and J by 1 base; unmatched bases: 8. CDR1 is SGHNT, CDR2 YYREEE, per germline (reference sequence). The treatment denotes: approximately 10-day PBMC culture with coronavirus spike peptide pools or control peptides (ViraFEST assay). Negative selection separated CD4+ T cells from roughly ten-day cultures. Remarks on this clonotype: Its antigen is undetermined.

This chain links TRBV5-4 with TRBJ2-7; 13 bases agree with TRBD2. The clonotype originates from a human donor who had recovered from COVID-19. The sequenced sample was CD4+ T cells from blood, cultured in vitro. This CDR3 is CASSAGTSGIQSYEQYF. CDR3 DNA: TGTGCCAGCAGCGCCGGGACTAGCGGGATACAATCCTACGAGCAGTACTTC.